The T cell receptor beta chain under discussion was sequenced for a study of shared clonotypes between healthy human individuals. The germline V gene has CDR1 SEHNR and CDR2 FQNEAQ (reference sequence). Unmatched junction bases numbered 10, after V lost 5 bases and J lost 9 bases. This CDR3 is built from 14 residues. Libraries were prepared by immunoSEQ multiplex PCR; TCRdb keeps only in-frame clonotypes and omits some of them. The profile shows 2 million to 2.5 million clones, more than 85% of them singletons. This TCR was sampled from a man younger than 30 in good health. Some clones in this sample may be carry-over from other donors' samples. The rearrangement joins TRBV7-9 to TRBJ2-1; 7 nucleotides match TRBD1. What was sequenced was naive CD4+ T cells from PBMCs. The subset denotes: CD45RA+ positively selected. This chain's CDR3 is CASSLWTGWAEQFF. CDR3 nucleotides: TGTGCCAGCAGCCTATGGACAGGTTGGGCTGAGCAGTTCTTC.